Listed below are T cell receptor beta chains from one sample, sequenced in a study of T cells after yellow fever vaccination. TCRdb reanalysed the 5' RACE reads using MiXCR and keeps one entry per CDR3 protein. The sample consists of approximately 160,000 distinct CDR3 sequences, roughly 9% of them appearing once. This specimen was CD8+ T cells sorted from PBMCs, taken 45 days after the yellow fever booster vaccination. Receptor source: a man younger than 30 who received the YFV17D yellow fever vaccine. CDR3s include the opening cysteine and the closing phenylalanine or tryptophan. Fields, in order: V gene, J gene, clone size, D gene, CDR3 DNA, CDR3 protein. The D gene is left open where the match is weak. Part of the rows lack a size; the others show once, few, many or a class for expanded clones.

TRBV12-3/TRBV12-4	TRBJ1-1	few	NA	TGTGCCAGCAGTCGACCCAACACTGAAGCTTTCTTT	CASSRPNTEAFF
TRBV15	TRBJ1-1	NA	NA	TGTGCCACCAGCGACAGGAACACTGAAGCTTTCTTT	CATSDRNTEAFF
TRBV6-2/TRBV6-3	TRBJ2-1	many	NA	TGTGCCAGCAGTTATGGCGGGGAGCAGTTCTTC	CASSYGGEQFF
TRBV2	TRBJ2-1	NA	NA	TGTGCCATTCAGAGAGTCCGCCCTGAGCAGTTCTTC	CAIQRVRPEQFF
TRBV2	TRBJ1-1	few	NA	TGTGCCAGCAGTGAAACTGGTGGGGGCCAAAACACTGAAGCTTTCTTT	CASSETGGGQNTEAFF
TRBV12-3/TRBV12-4	TRBJ2-1	few	NA	TGTGCCAGCAGTCTAATACAGGGAAGCTCCTACAATGAGCAGTTCTTC	CASSLIQGSSYNEQFF
TRBV7-9	TRBJ2-3	many	NA	TGTGCCAGCAGCTCAGGCACAGATACGCAGTATTTT	CASSSGTDTQYF
TRBV7-9	TRBJ1-2	NA	NA	TGTGCCAGCAGCTTAGGTGCGGGCAGTGGCTACACCTTC	CASSLGAGSGYTF
TRBV29-1	TRBJ1-4	few	TRBD1	TGCAGCGCGAGGACAGGCGATAATGAAAAACTGTTTTTT	CSARTGDNEKLFF
TRBV4-1	TRBJ2-5	many	NA	TGCGCCAGCAGCCAAGTCCGTGGGGACGGAGAGACCCAGTACTTC	CASSQVRGDGETQYF
TRBV6-2/TRBV6-3	TRBJ2-1	NA	NA	TGTGCCAGCAGTTTTAGGGGAGTCGTCTACAATGAGCAGTTCTTC	CASSFRGVVYNEQFF
TRBV12-3/TRBV12-4	TRBJ2-6	few	NA	TGTGCCAGCAGAAAACTGAACCGAAGCTCTGGGGCCAACGTCCTGACTTTC	CASRKLNRSSGANVLTF
TRBV28	TRBJ1-5	few	NA	TGTGCCAGCAGCCCATCCACGCCCGAAGGGGGCAATCAGCCCCAGCATTTT	CASSPSTPEGGNQPQHF
TRBV11-2	TRBJ2-7	NA	TRBD2	TGTGCCAGCAGCTCCGAAGCGGGGAGCTCCTACGAGCAGTACTTC	CASSSEAGSSYEQYF
TRBV19	TRBJ2-6	NA	NA	TGTGCCAGTAGTATGGACTCTGGGGCCAACGTCCTGACTTTC	CASSMDSGANVLTF
TRBV6-2/TRBV6-3	TRBJ1-1	NA	TRBD1	TGTGCCAGCAGTTCGGACAGGGTCCGGAACACTGAAGCTTTCTTT	CASSSDRVRNTEAFF
TRBV4-1	TRBJ2-1	NA	TRBD1	TGCGCCAGCAGTCTAGGGACAGGGTTTGATGAGCAGTTCTTC	CASSLGTGFDEQFF
TRBV12-3/TRBV12-4	TRBJ2-2	few	TRBD2	TGTGCCAGCAGCGGGGGGACTATTGGAACCGGGGAGCTGTTTTTT	CASSGGTIGTGELFF
TRBV20-1	TRBJ2-3	NA	TRBD2	TGCAGTACCCCACGAGCGGGGCACCCCACAGATACGCAGTATTTT	CSTPRAGHPTDTQYF
TRBV7-2	TRBJ2-3	many	NA	TGTGCCAGCAGCCCGGGCCCCTCGCACCCAGATACGCAGTATTTT	CASSPGPSHPDTQYF
TRBV12-3/TRBV12-4	TRBJ2-4	few	NA	TGTGCCACCCGGGTTACCGACACTGACAGCATTCAGTACTTC	CATRVTDTDSIQYF
TRBV12-3/TRBV12-4	TRBJ2-1	NA	NA	TGTGCCAGCAGCTCCGTCGGCGGATACAATGAGCAGTTCTTC	CASSSVGGYNEQFF
TRBV4-1	TRBJ2-3	NA	NA	TGCGCCAGCAGCCTTAATTTTAAGGGAGATACGCAGTATTTT	CASSLNFKGDTQYF
TRBV4-3	TRBJ1-4	few	NA	TGCGCCAGCAGCCGACAGAAGAGTTTTGAAAAACTGTTTTTT	CASSRQKSFEKLFF
TRBV6-5	TRBJ1-5	few	NA	TGTGCCAGCAGTTACTCGGGGATGGATCAGCCCCAGCATTTT	CASSYSGMDQPQHF
TRBV5-5	TRBJ2-1	NA	TRBD2	TGTGCCAGCAGCTTGTCAGGCGGGGGGTCCTACAATGAGCAGTTCTTC	CASSLSGGGSYNEQFF
TRBV27	TRBJ2-3	NA	TRBD2	TGTGCCAGCACCGCGCTGACTAGCGGGGGGGCCCTTACGCAGTATTTT	CASTALTSGGALTQYF
TRBV11-2	TRBJ2-1	NA	TRBD2	TGTGCCAGCAGCACCCAGCGCTTAGCGGGGGAGGCTGAGCAGTTCTTC	CASSTQRLAGEAEQFF
TRBV6-4	TRBJ2-1	few	NA	TGTGCCAGCAGTGAAACCGGGACAAACAATGAGCAGTTCTTC	CASSETGTNNEQFF
TRBV12-3/TRBV12-4	TRBJ2-3	few	TRBD2	TGTGCCAGCAGCCCGACTAGCGGGGGGGCCGGGGCGGACACAGATACGCAGTATTTT	CASSPTSGGAGADTDTQYF
TRBV19	TRBJ2-7	few	TRBD1	TGTGCCAGTAGTGTACCGGGACAGGAATACGAGCAGTACTTC	CASSVPGQEYEQYF
TRBV6-5	TRBJ2-1	NA	TRBD2	TGTGCCAGCAGGTCGGGGGGTGAGCAGTTCTTC	CASRSGGEQFF
TRBV27	TRBJ2-7	few	NA	TGTGCCAGCAGTTTCGCCGGAAACGAGCAGTACTTC	CASSFAGNEQYF
TRBV7-9	TRBJ1-3	NA	NA	TGTGCCAGCAGTCGTACAGGGTCTGGAAACACCATATATTTT	CASSRTGSGNTIYF
TRBV19	TRBJ1-4	few	NA	TGTGCCAGTAGTGCCATCCGGGTAGCAACTAATGAAAAACTGTTTTTT	CASSAIRVATNEKLFF
TRBV6-5	TRBJ1-6	NA	TRBD1	TGTGCCAGCAGTTCTGTCCGGGACAGGGGAGATTCACCCCTCCACTTT	CASSSVRDRGDSPLHF
TRBV29-1	TRBJ2-1	NA	NA	TGCAGCGTCCGCTCCCTCAATGAGCAGTTCTTC	CSVRSLNEQFF
TRBV6-2/TRBV6-3	TRBJ2-7	NA	NA	TGTGCCAGCAGTTCGTATTGCAGCTCCTACGAGCAGTACTTC	CASSSYCSSYEQYF
TRBV4-1	TRBJ2-5	few	TRBD2	TGCGCCAGCAGCCAAGAAAAGCGGGGCTACCAAGAGACCCAGTACTTC	CASSQEKRGYQETQYF
TRBV7-9	TRBJ1-1	NA	NA	TGTGCCAGCAGCTTAGACTTGGGGAACACTGAAGCTTTCTTT	CASSLDLGNTEAFF
TRBV15	TRBJ2-1	NA	NA	TGTGCCACCAGCAGAGATGTTTGGGGGGCCAGCTCCTACAATGAGCAGTTCTTC	CATSRDVWGASSYNEQFF
TRBV10-3	TRBJ2-3	NA	NA	TGTGCCATCAGCGGGGCCGGGGAAGATACGCAGTATTTT	CAISGAGEDTQYF
TRBV6-2/TRBV6-3	TRBJ2-1	NA	NA	TGTGCCAGCAGTTATGGGCTAGCTACCAATGAGCAGTTCTTC	CASSYGLATNEQFF
TRBV6-5	TRBJ1-6	once	NA	TGTGCCAGCAGTTACTCGACGAATTCACCCCTCCACTTT	CASSYSTNSPLHF
TRBV7-6	TRBJ1-6	few	NA	TGTGCCAGCAGCCACCGGACTGCGGATTCACCCCTCCACTTT	CASSHRTADSPLHF
TRBV4-1	TRBJ2-1	few	NA	TGCGCCAGCAGCCAAGTCAGAAATGAGCAGTTCTTC	CASSQVRNEQFF
TRBV6-6	TRBJ1-5	few	NA	TGTGCCAGCAGTTACTCGATTGAGCCCCAGCTAGGTCAGCCCCAGCATTTT	CASSYSIEPQLGQPQHF
TRBV20-1	TRBJ2-5	NA	NA	TGCAGTGCCGAGGCTAGCGAGGAGGAAGAGACCCAGTACTTC	CSAEASEEEETQYF